These 26 T cell receptor beta chains originate from one sample sequenced in a study of blood T cell repertoires in COVID-19 (dated by TCRdb to the early 2020s). Library preparation used the immunoSEQ multiplex PCR assay. Imported from immuneACCESS, the table was reduced by TCRdb to in-frame sequences with V and J called. These copies leave out some clones; in studies compared against another copy, an unresolved V gene accounts for under half, and the cause of the remainder is not known. This sample lists around 320,000 clones; around 90% were detected once. The leading ten clones occupy roughly 2.3% of the sample. Sequenced: peripheral blood. These receptor sequences come from a man aged 18 to 29 with active or convalescent COVID-19.

This clone showed up just a few times. This chain joins TRBV19 and TRBJ2-3; TRBD1 might be the D (6 bases). Germline CDR1 and CDR2: LNHDA and SQIVND (reference sequence). This CDR3 has 16 amino acids. Trimming pared 2 bases from V and 1 base from J, leaving 13 bases between. Written as DNA, the CDR3 is TGTGCCAGTAGTATAAGACGACAGGTACGCACAGATACGCAGTATTTT. Its translation is CASSIRRQVRTDTQYF.

The rearrangement links TRBV19 to TRBJ1-1; 12 bases agree with TRBD1. This CDR3 has 16 residues. Germline loops: CDR1 LNHDA, CDR2 SQIVND (reference sequence). V was clipped by 4 bases and J by 6 bases; unmatched bases: 9. CDR3 loop: CASSTGTGGRQAEAFF. In DNA form, the CDR3 reads TGTGCCAGTAGTACAGGGACAGGGGGCCGTCAGGCTGAAGCTTTCTTT. Complete variable domain (other parts from reference TRBV19 and TRBJ1-1): DGGITQSPKYLFRKEGQNVTLSCEQNLNHDAMYWYRQDPGQGLRLIYYSQIVNDFQKGDIAEGYSVSREKKESFPLTVTSAQKNPTAFYLCASSTGTGGRQAEAFFGQGTRLTVV.

The rearrangement joins TRBV19 to TRBJ1-2, with D possibly being TRBD1 (6 bases). Germline V gives CDR1 LNHDA, CDR2 SQIVND (reference sequence). V was cut by 6 bases and J by 6 bases, with 14 bases left in between. The CDR3 covers 13 residues. This chain's CDR3 is CASSLKQGHGYTF. CDR3 DNA sequence: TGTGCCAGTAGCCTCAAACAGGGTCATGGCTACACCTTC.

This chain joins TRBV11-2 and TRBJ1-1; a possible D gene is TRBD1 (6 bases). This CDR3 has 13 residues. The germline CDR1 and CDR2 sequences are SGHAT and FQNNGV. The V end lost 5 bases, the J end lost 1 base, and 8 bases lay between the germline ends. The CDR3: CASSVDRNTEAFF. DNA for the CDR3: TGTGCCAGCAGCGTGGACAGGAACACTGAAGCTTTCTTT.

The chain recombines TRBV11-2 with TRBJ2-7; perhaps TRBD2 as D (6 bases). Trimming removed 4 bases from V and 2 bases from J, with 9 bases in between. Germline V gives CDR1 SGHAT, CDR2 FQNNGV. The CDR3 has 13 amino acids. CDR3 in DNA: TGTGCCAGCAGCTCGGGACTCGCCTACGAGCAGTACTTC. Its protein is CASSSGLAYEQYF.

This clone was counted only a few times. The chain joins TRBV4-3 to TRBJ2-7; 9 bases are a match to TRBD1. Germline lookup yields CDR1 LGHNA and CDR2 YSLEER. With V trimmed by 4 bases and J by 2 bases, 6 bases remained unmatched. The CDR3 contains 15 residues. The CDR3 here is CASSLHGTGPYEQYF. The DNA of the CDR3 is TGCGCCAGCAGCCTCCATGGGACAGGGCCCTACGAGCAGTACTTC.

This chain connects TRBV19 to TRBJ2-1; D unclear. Per germline, CDR1 LNHDA and CDR2 SQIVND (reference sequence). V was cut by 4 bases and J by 2 bases, with 3 bases left in between. The CDR3 covers 12 residues. CDR3 coding DNA: TGTGCCAGTAGTACCGCCTACAATGAGCAGTTCTTC. It is translated as CASSTAYNEQFF.

The chain couples TRBV7-8 to TRBJ1-6, with D uncertain. Germline CDR1 reads SGHVS; CDR2 reads FQNEAQ. Trimming removed 5 bases at V and 9 bases at J, with 23 bases between. The CDR3 consists of 17 residues. The CDR3 is CASSDSWKAEKSSPLHF. CDR3 sequence (DNA): TGTGCCAGCAGCGACTCATGGAAGGCTGAGAAGAGTTCACCCCTCCACTTT.

This clone appeared a few times. This chain connects TRBV6-6 to TRBJ2-1; 7 nucleotides match TRBD2. This CDR3 has 16 residues. The germline CDR1 and CDR2 sequences are MNHNY and SVGAGI (reference sequence). The V and J ends lost 4 bases and 6 bases, in that order; junction bases with no gene match: 12. The CDR3 protein is CASSSHSLGGSNEQFF. The CDR3 DNA is TGTGCCAGCAGTTCCCATTCCCTGGGGGGGTCCAATGAGCAGTTCTTC.

This clone was observed a single time. The genes are TRBV7-9 and TRBJ1-1; 7 bases are shared with TRBD1. The germline V gene has CDR1 SEHNR and CDR2 FQNEAQ (reference sequence). Trimming removed 4 bases from V and 1 base from J; junction bases left unmatched: 0. This CDR3 comprises 13 residues. The CDR3 DNA sequence: TGTGCCAGCAGCTGGACAGGGAACACTGAAGCTTTCTTT. Its translation is CASSWTGNTEAFF.

The sample holds one count of this clone. This rearrangement joins TRBV7-8 to TRBJ1-1; tentatively, D is TRBD1 (6 bases). V shed 3 bases and J shed 1 base, with 15 bases lying between them. Looked up from germline, CDR1 is SGHVS and CDR2 is FQNEAQ. The CDR3 has 16 amino acids. CDR3 in amino acids: CASSFGQFIGNTEAFF. DNA for the CDR3: TGTGCCAGCAGCTTTGGACAGTTTATCGGGAACACTGAAGCTTTCTTT.

The V gene is TRBV6-1, the J gene TRBJ1-4; unclear D gene. The V gene's germline CDR1 is MNHNS and CDR2 SASEGT. V was trimmed by 1 base and J by 4 bases, leaving 7 bases between them. This CDR3 is built from 14 residues. The CDR3 DNA is TGTGCCAGCAGTGAAGTGGCGGGTAATGAAAAACTGTTTTTT. It encodes CASSEVAGNEKLFF.

This sequence joins TRBV2 and TRBJ1-2, with unresolved D. From germline, CDR1 is SNHLY and CDR2 FYNNEI. With 10 bases removed from V and 4 bases from J, the gap between germline ends came to 19 bases. The CDR3 extends over 14 amino acids. The CDR3, as DNA: TGTGCCACTTACCAAAATATGGCAGTCTATGGCTACACCTTC. Its translation is CATYQNMAVYGYTF. Drawing the rest from reference TRBV2 and TRBJ1-2, the complete variable domain is EPEVTQTPSHQVTQMGQEVILRCVPISNHLYFYWYRQILGQKVEFLVSFYNNEISEKSEIFDDQFSVERPDGSNFTLKIRSTKLEDSAMYFCATYQNMAVYGYTFGSGTRLTVV.

The chain employs TRBV5-1 and TRBJ2-7; 9 bases are a match to TRBD1. Germline lookup yields CDR1 SGHRS and CDR2 YFSETQ. The CDR3 runs 16 residues. V was pared by 4 bases and J by 1 base, with 9 bases of the junction left unmatched. The CDR3 bases are TGCGCCAGCAGCGCCGAGGGACAGGGTTTTTCCTACGAGCAGTACTTC. Protein product: CASSAEGQGFSYEQYF.

This clone occurred a few times. This chain uses TRBV27 with TRBJ1-6; D is perhaps TRBD1 (6 bases). Germline V lookup: CDR1 MNHEY, CDR2 SMNVEV (reference sequence). V lost 6 bases and J lost 4, with 13 bases in between. CDR3 length: 15 amino acids. The DNA of the CDR3 is TGTGCCAGCAGCCAAAGGACAGCTTATAATTCACCCCTCCACTTT. Translating it yields CASSQRTAYNSPLHF.

The gene calls are TRBV18 and TRBJ2-1, with D perhaps matching TRBD1 (6 bases). Germline V gene lookup returns CDR1 KGHSH and CDR2 LQKENI. Trimming took 8 bases from V and 5 from J, leaving 13 bases between them. CDR3 length equals 13 residues. The CDR3 coding sequence is TGTGCCAGCCATCGGGACACCAACAATGAGCAGTTCTTC. As protein: CASHRDTNNEQFF.

The chain recombines TRBV6-5 with TRBJ1-5; the D is unclear. Germline V lookup: CDR1 MNHEY, CDR2 SVGAGI. Trimming stripped 7 bases from V and 0 bases from J, with 10 bases between. The CDR3 spans 14 residues. CDR3 nucleotide sequence: TGTGCCAGCAAGGGAGTTAATAGCAATCAGCCCCAGCATTTT. It codes for CASKGVNSNQPQHF.

The chain is built from TRBV7-8 and TRBJ1-4; D possibly corresponds to TRBD1 (5 bases). V lost 5 bases and J 4 bases, leaving 17 bases between the germline ends. Germline values: CDR1 SGHVS, CDR2 FQNEAQ. The CDR3 contains 16 residues. The CDR3 nucleotides read TGTGCCAGCAGCCGGGGTGTGGGAGGGGATAATGAAAAACTGTTTTTT. Translation: CASSRGVGGDNEKLFF.

V gene TRBV19 combines with J gene TRBJ2-1; 12 bases are shared with TRBD2. Germline V lookup: CDR1 LNHDA, CDR2 SQIVND (reference sequence). The V gene end was trimmed by 5 bases and the J gene end by 8 bases; junction bases not matched to a gene: 10. The CDR3 contains 16 residues. CDR3 bases: TGTGCCAGTAGTGGTCGACTAGCGGGAGACTGGGATGAGCAGTTCTTC. This codes for CASSGRLAGDWDEQFF.

The chain links TRBV12-3 or TRBV12-4 to TRBJ1-1; D unresolved. The CDR3 consists of 12 residues. Trimming took 3 bases from V and 11 from J, leaving 13 bases between them. The CDR3, as DNA: TGTGCCAGCAGTTTTTGGGGAGGCGATGCTTTCTTT. This encodes CASSFWGGDAFF.

This CDR3 is CATSRRGQDGYTF. Here the CDR3 DNA reads TGTGCCACCAGCAGGAGGGGGCAAGATGGCTACACCTTC. The chain carries TRBV15 and TRBJ1-2; 7 bases agree with TRBD1. Germline loops: CDR1 LNHNV, CDR2 YYDKDF (reference sequence). Losses at the gene ends were 3 bases for V and 6 bases for J; bases not matched to a gene: 4. The CDR3 covers 13 residues. Supplemented by reference TRBV15 and TRBJ1-2, the full variable domain reads DAMVIQNPRYQVTQFGKPVTLSCSQTLNHNVMYWYQQKSSQAPKLLFHYYDKDFNNEADTPDNFQSRRPNTSFCFLDIRSPGLGDTAMYLCATSRRGQDGYTFGSGTRLTVV.

The chain is built from TRBV5-1 and TRBJ2-2; the match to TRBD2 covers 8 bases. The CDR3 has 16 residues. Germline trimming cut 4 bases from V and 3 bases from J; bases unmatched to any gene: 8. CDR1 and CDR2 from the germline V gene are SGHRS and YFSETQ. In nucleotides, the CDR3 is TGCGCCAGCAGCGGGAGCCCCGGGGGGGACACCGGGGAGCTGTTTTTT. Encoded protein: CASSGSPGGDTGELFF.

The J gene is TRBJ1-6, the V gene TRBV2; D call uncertain. Germline loops: CDR1 SNHLY, CDR2 FYNNEI. V lost 7 bases and J lost 0, with 10 bases in between. CDR3 length equals 15 residues. CDR3 in DNA: TGTGCCAGCATTGTTCGAGGCTCCTATAATTCACCCCTCCACTTT. Translating it yields CASIVRGSYNSPLHF.

The chain is built from TRBV7-2 and TRBJ2-7; 8 bases agree with TRBD2. The CDR3 has 15 residues. Germline V lookup: CDR1 SGHTA, CDR2 FQGNSA. The J segment lost 4 bases and the V segment lost 5 bases, leaving 10 bases of the junction unmatched. Written as DNA, the CDR3 is TGTGCCAGCAGCACTTACCCGGGACTAGAGTACGAGCAGTACTTC. Residues: CASSTYPGLEYEQYF.

The chain employs TRBV28 and TRBJ2-7; weak D call: TRBD1 (6 bases). There are 15 residues in the CDR3. The V end lost 9 bases, the J end lost 3 bases, and 21 bases lay between the germline ends. Germline-derived CDR1 and CDR2 are MDHEN and SYDVKM. The CDR3 DNA is TGTGCCAGTACAAACCGGGACAACATGAACTACGAGCAGTACTTC. Its translation: CASTNRDNMNYEQYF. Full variable domain (rest looked up from reference TRBV28 and TRBJ2-7): DVKVTQSSRYLVKRTGEKVFLECVQDMDHENMFWYRQDPGLGLRLIYFSYDVKMKEKGDIPEGYSVSREKKERFSLILESASTNQTSMYLCASTNRDNMNYEQYFGPGTRLTVT.

This clone has a handful of counts. The chain carries TRBV12-3 or TRBV12-4 and TRBJ1-2, with TRBD1 as a possible D gene (5 bases). The CDR3 contains 13 residues. Trimming took off 5 bases at V and 4 bases at J, with 11 bases between the two ends. The CDR3 DNA sequence: TGTGCCAGCAGTACAACGACAGTCTATGGCTACACCTTC. It translates to CASSTTTVYGYTF.